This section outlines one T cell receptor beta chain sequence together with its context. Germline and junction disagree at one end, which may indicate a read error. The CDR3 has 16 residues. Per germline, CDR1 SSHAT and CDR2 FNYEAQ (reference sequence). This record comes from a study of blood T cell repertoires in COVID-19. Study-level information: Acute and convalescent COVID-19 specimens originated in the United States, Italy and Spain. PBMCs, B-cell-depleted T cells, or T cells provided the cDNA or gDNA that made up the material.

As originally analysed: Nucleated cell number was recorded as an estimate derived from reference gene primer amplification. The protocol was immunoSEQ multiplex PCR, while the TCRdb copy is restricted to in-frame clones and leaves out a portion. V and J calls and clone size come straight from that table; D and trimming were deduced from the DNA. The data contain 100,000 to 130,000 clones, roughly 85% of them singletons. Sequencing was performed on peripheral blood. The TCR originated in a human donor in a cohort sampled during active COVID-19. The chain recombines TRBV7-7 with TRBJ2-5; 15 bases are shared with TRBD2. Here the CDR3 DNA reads TGTGCTAGCAGCTTCGGACTAGCGGGAGGGAGGGGGACCCAGTACTTC. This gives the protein CASSFGLAGGRGTQYF.